Below are 24 T cell receptor beta chains sequenced from a single sample in a study of Ad26.COV2.S vaccination and SARS-CoV-2 variants. Treatment denoted: 19 received Ad26.COV2.S at low or high dose, single or two shots; five or six received placebo; per-sample allocation not given. At day 63 after the first vaccine or placebo injection, samples were drawn. TCRdb's table, derived via immunoSEQ multiplex PCR, lists solely in-frame clones and lacks some. The top ten hold over 1.3% of the sample, which has hundreds of thousands of clones, approximately 88% seen once. Sequences were derived from peripheral blood, sampled in a trial of Ad26.COV2.S vaccine versus placebo. The receptors were gathered from a person aged 18-60 years who received the Ad26.COV2.S COVID-19 vaccine or a placebo.

The chain has TRBV30 and TRBJ1-2, with D maybe TRBD1 (5 bases). Germline CDR1 GTSNPN, CDR2 SVGIG (reference sequence). Trimming shortened V by 5 bases and J by 3 bases, and 13 bases separated the two germline ends. CDR3 size: 13 residues. The CDR3 loop is CAWGWGGDYGYTF. The CDR3, as DNA: TGTGCCTGGGGGTGGGGAGGGGACTATGGCTACACCTTC.

As for this clone: Other DNA sequences within the sample encode an identical CDR3. In DNA form, the CDR3 reads TGTGCCAGCAGTTACCGACTGGCGAACACCGGGGAGCTGTTTTTT. Protein: CASSYRLANTGELFF. The chain combines TRBV6-6 with TRBJ2-2; no reliable D call. This CDR3 has 15 residues. Germline CDR1 MNHNY, CDR2 SVGAGI (reference sequence). The germline V and J ends were trimmed by 2 bases and 0 bases, with 7 bases remaining between them.

The chain is built from TRBV2 and TRBJ2-5; 8 nucleotides agree with TRBD1. The CDR3 has 15 amino acids. V shed 1 base, J shed 5 bases, and the junction held 6 bases outside the gene matches. The germline V gene encodes CDR1 SNHLY and CDR2 FYNNEI. The DNA for the CDR3 is TGTGCCAGCAGTGAAGGGACAGGGTACCCCGAGACCCAGTACTTC. Translated, it gives CASSEGTGYPETQYF.

V is TRBV3-1 (or the pseudogene TRBV3-2) and J is TRBJ1-5; tentatively, D is TRBD1 (5 bases). Looked up from germline, CDR1 is LGHDT and CDR2 is YNNKEL (reference sequence). The CDR3 runs 15 residues. The ends were cut back, 1 base at V and 7 bases at J, with 14 bases in the middle. The CDR3 sequence: CASSQGGAGMQPQHF. The CDR3 nucleotides read TGTGCCAGCAGCCAAGGAGGTGCAGGGATGCAGCCCCAGCATTTT.

The V and J genes are TRBV7-2 and TRBJ1-1; a weak D match, TRBD1 (6 bases). Per germline, CDR1 SGHTA and CDR2 FQGNSA. Deletions cut 5 bases from V and 5 bases from J, with 24 bases between. The CDR3 extends over 17 amino acids. The CDR3 is CASSPTPRQEGRTEAFF. CDR3 bases: TGTGCCAGCAGCCCCACGCCCCGACAGGAGGGGAGGACTGAAGCTTTCTTT.

The chain has TRBV10-1 and TRBJ1-1; D is unresolved. Germline CDR1 reads WNHNN; CDR2 reads SYGVQD (reference sequence). Deletions cut 1 base from V and 11 bases from J, with 8 bases between. The CDR3 extends over 11 amino acids. Here the CDR3 DNA reads TGCGCCAGCAGTGAGTGGGGTCGCGCTTTCTTT. Residues: CASSEWGRAFF.

This CDR3 is CASSPQVLQGASTEAFF. The CDR3 nucleotides read TGTGCCAGCTCACCACAGGTCCTACAGGGGGCTTCCACTGAAGCTTTCTTT. This chain connects TRBV18 to TRBJ1-1, with TRBD1 matching 9 bases. Germline V lookup: CDR1 KGHSH, CDR2 LQKENI. The CDR3 loop spans 17 amino acids. Trimming at V came to 1 base and at J to 4 bases, leaving 10 bases not matched to a gene.

The genes are TRBV15 and TRBJ1-5, with 7 bases identical to TRBD1. The CDR3 is 16 amino acids. V lost 0 bases to trimming and J lost 5 bases; unmatched junction nucleotides: 7. The germline CDR1 and CDR2 sequences are LNHNV and YYDKDF (reference sequence). CDR3 loop: CATSRDEQGYDQPQHF. In nucleotides, the CDR3 is TGTGCCACCAGCAGAGATGAACAGGGGTATGATCAGCCCCAGCATTTT.

DNA for the CDR3: TGTGCCAGTAGAAAACAGGGGGTAAGAGATACGCAGTATTTT. Translating it yields CASRKQGVRDTQYF. This chain connects TRBV19 to TRBJ2-3; 8 positions match TRBD1. Germline values: CDR1 LNHDA, CDR2 SQIVND (reference sequence). This CDR3 spans 14 amino acids. The ends lost 6 bases at V and 5 bases at J; junction bases unmatched: 7. The entire variable domain, with the rest obtained from reference TRBV19 and TRBJ2-3, is as follows: DGGITQSPKYLFRKEGQNVTLSCEQNLNHDAMYWYRQDPGQGLRLIYYSQIVNDFQKGDIAEGYSVSREKKESFPLTVTSAQKNPTAFYLCASRKQGVRDTQYFGPGTRLTVL.

This sequence joins TRBV15 and TRBJ2-3; D is tentatively TRBD1 or TRBD2 (6 bases each). V shed 7 bases and J shed 3 bases, with 17 bases lying between them. The CDR3 runs to 15 residues. Germline V gene sequence: CDR1 LNHNV, CDR2 YYDKDF (reference sequence). The CDR3 here is CATKSLGGGTDTQYF. CDR3 nucleotides: TGTGCCACCAAATCCCTAGGAGGGGGTACAGATACGCAGTATTTT.

This chain uses TRBV11-2 with TRBJ2-7; the D is unclear. This CDR3 contains 13 residues. The ends were cut back, 4 bases at V and 2 bases at J, with 9 bases in the middle. Germline CDR1 and CDR2: SGHAT and FQNNGV. This CDR3 reads CASSSTPAYEQYF. In nucleotides, the CDR3 is TGTGCCAGCAGCTCAACACCAGCCTACGAGCAGTACTTC.

V gene TRBV30 combines with J gene TRBJ1-1, with a tentative D call TRBD1 (5 bases). Deletions cut 3 bases from V and 3 bases from J, with 14 bases between. The CDR3 loop spans 14 amino acids. Germline values: CDR1 GTSNPN, CDR2 SVGIG (reference sequence). The CDR3 DNA follows: TGTGCCTGGAGCGAGGGGCCGGGGGACACTGAAGCTTTCTTT. This sequence encodes CAWSEGPGDTEAFF.

This rearrangement joins TRBV7-6 to TRBJ2-2, with TRBD2 as a possible D gene (6 bases). Germline CDR1 and CDR2: SGHVS and FNYEAQ. CDR3 length equals 14 residues. Trimming stripped 1 base from V and 7 bases from J, with 10 bases between. The CDR3, as DNA: TGTGCCAGCAGCTTAGGGGGGGATGTCGGGGAGCTGTTTTTT. Encoded protein: CASSLGGDVGELFF.

The rearrangement uses TRBV5-8 and TRBJ2-1; tentative D call: TRBD1 (5 bases). Trimming took 1 base from V and 5 from J, leaving 13 bases between them. Per germline, CDR1 SGHTS and CDR2 YDEGEE. The CDR3 is 15 residues long. The CDR3 loop is CASSLKGLDHNEQFF. DNA of the CDR3: TGTGCCAGCAGCTTGAAGGGGCTAGATCACAATGAGCAGTTCTTC.

The rearrangement links TRBV18 to TRBJ2-7; 9 bases agree with TRBD1. J was trimmed by 2 bases and V by 2 bases; bases with no gene match: 4. CDR3 length: 15 amino acids. Germline values: CDR1 KGHSH, CDR2 LQKENI. The CDR3 bases are TGTGCCAGCTCACCAGTGGGACAGGGTACCTACGAGCAGTACTTC. Its translation: CASSPVGQGTYEQYF.

V and J are TRBV2 and TRBJ1-5; the match to TRBD1 covers 8 bases. Germline V gives CDR1 SNHLY, CDR2 FYNNEI. This CDR3 is built from 15 residues. The V and J ends lost 2 bases and 2 bases, in that order; junction bases with no gene match: 2. This CDR3 is CASSEQGAGNQPQHF. In nucleotides, the CDR3 is TGTGCCAGCAGTGAACAGGGGGCGGGCAATCAGCCCCAGCATTTT. Variable domain in full (rest from reference TRBV2 and TRBJ1-5): EPEVTQTPSHQVTQMGQEVILRCVPISNHLYFYWYRQILGQKVEFLVSFYNNEISEKSEIFDDQFSVERPDGSNFTLKIRSTKLEDSAMYFCASSEQGAGNQPQHFGDGTRLSIL.

The chain joins TRBV2 to TRBJ2-2; either TRBD1 or TRBD2 may fit D (5 bases each). This CDR3 is built from 15 residues. V lost 2 bases, J lost 0 bases, and 7 bases lay in between. Germline assignment: CDR1 SNHLY and CDR2 FYNNEI. The CDR3 spells CASSEWGPNTGELFF. As DNA, the CDR3 is TGTGCCAGCAGTGAATGGGGACCGAACACCGGGGAGCTGTTTTTT.

The J gene is TRBJ2-5, the V gene TRBV18; 9 bases agree with TRBD2. Germline CDR1 is KGHSH and CDR2 is LQKENI. V lost 2 bases to trimming and J lost 2 bases; unmatched junction nucleotides: 3. The CDR3 totals 15 residues. In nucleotides, the CDR3 is TGTGCCAGCTCACCAGCTAGCGGGGTTCAAGAGACCCAGTACTTC. Residues: CASSPASGVQETQYF. Filled out from reference TRBV18 and TRBJ2-5, the complete variable domain reads NAGVMQNPRHLVRRRGQEARLRCSPMKGHSHVYWYRQLPEEGLKFMVYLQKENIIDESGMPKERFSAEFPKEGPSILRIQQVVRGDSAAYFCASSPASGVQETQYFGPGTRLLVL.

This chain links TRBV18 with TRBJ2-3, with D perhaps TRBD1 (6 bases). The CDR3 sequence is 18 residues long. Germline V CDR1 and CDR2: KGHSH, LQKENI. The ends were cut back, 3 bases at V and 1 base at J, with 20 bases in the middle. CDR3 in DNA: TGTGCCAGCTCACCCTACAGGGACCGAGAAATTGGCACAGATACGCAGTATTTT. Translated: CASSPYRDREIGTDTQYF.

This clone came up once. This chain connects TRBV27 to TRBJ2-1, with a tentative D call TRBD1 (5 bases). Germline lookup yields CDR1 MNHEY and CDR2 SMNVEV (reference sequence). The CDR3 has 15 residues. The ends were cut back, 6 bases at V and 1 base at J, with 13 bases in the middle. In DNA, the CDR3 is TGTGCCAGCAGCACACAGGTCTTTTCCTACAATGAGCAGTTCTTC. Encoded protein: CASSTQVFSYNEQFF.

The V call is TRBV30, the J call TRBJ2-5; perhaps D is TRBD1 or TRBD2 (5 bases each). Deletions cut 1 base from V and 7 bases from J, with 10 bases between. The germline V gene has CDR1 GTSNPN and CDR2 SVGIG (reference sequence). The CDR3 length is 12 residues. The CDR3 is CAWSGDPGTQYF. DNA of the CDR3: TGTGCCTGGAGTGGGGACCCGGGGACCCAGTACTTC.

Notes on this clone: This may be a read error, as it is one base from a much larger clone. At the DNA level, this CDR3 is encoded by other sequences in the same sample as well. The chain is built from TRBV5-5 and TRBJ1-1; D is perhaps TRBD1 (6 bases). The CDR3 has 17 residues. Germline V CDR1 and CDR2: SGHKS, YYEKEE (reference sequence). The CDR3 loop is CASSSGVPGSVNTEAFF. The CDR3 DNA reads TGTGCCAGTAGCTCAGGGGTTCCAGGATCCGTGAACACTGAAGCTTTCTTT.

The chain employs TRBV7-3 and TRBJ2-1; D ambiguous. CDR1 is SGHTA and CDR2 is FQGTGA in the germline V gene. V lost 0 bases and J 7 bases, leaving 16 bases between the germline ends. The length of the CDR3 is 16 residues. DNA for the CDR3: TGTGCCAGCAGCTTAACGAAATTTGTAGATGCGAATGAGCAGTTCTTC. It codes for CASSLTKFVDANEQFF.

This clone was seen only once. The chain combines TRBV29-1 with TRBJ2-1; 10 bases line up with TRBD2. J gave up 3 bases and V 3 bases, and 8 bases lay outside the gene matches. The CDR3 extends over 16 amino acids. Germline V gene data show CDR1 as SQVTM and CDR2 as ANQGSEA. CDR3: CSVDEVASGGYNEQFF. The CDR3 region has the DNA TGCAGCGTTGATGAGGTGGCTAGCGGGGGCTACAATGAGCAGTTCTTC.